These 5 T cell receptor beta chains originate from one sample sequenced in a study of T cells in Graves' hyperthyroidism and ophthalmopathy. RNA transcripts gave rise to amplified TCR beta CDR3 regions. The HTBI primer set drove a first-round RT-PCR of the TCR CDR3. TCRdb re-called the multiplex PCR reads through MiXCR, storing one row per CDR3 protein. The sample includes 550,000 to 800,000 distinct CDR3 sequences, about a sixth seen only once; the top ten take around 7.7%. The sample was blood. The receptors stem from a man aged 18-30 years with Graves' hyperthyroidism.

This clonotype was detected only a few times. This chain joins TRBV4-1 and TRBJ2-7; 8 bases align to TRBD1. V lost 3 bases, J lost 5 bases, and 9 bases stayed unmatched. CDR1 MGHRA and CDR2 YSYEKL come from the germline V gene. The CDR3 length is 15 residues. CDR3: CASSHDGQGRDEQYF. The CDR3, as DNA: TGCGCCAGCAGCCACGACGGACAGGGTCGGGACGAGCAGTACTTC.

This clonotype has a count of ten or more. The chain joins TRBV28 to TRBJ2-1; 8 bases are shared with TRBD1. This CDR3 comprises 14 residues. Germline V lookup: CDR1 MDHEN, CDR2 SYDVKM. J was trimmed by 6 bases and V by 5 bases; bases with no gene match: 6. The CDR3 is CASSRTGRSNEQFF. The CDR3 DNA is TGTGCCAGCAGTCGGACAGGGAGGTCCAATGAGCAGTTCTTC.

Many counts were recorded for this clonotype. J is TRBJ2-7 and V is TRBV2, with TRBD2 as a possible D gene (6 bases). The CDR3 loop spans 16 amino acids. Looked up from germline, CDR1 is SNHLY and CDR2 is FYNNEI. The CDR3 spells CAEKIIGVADPYEQYF. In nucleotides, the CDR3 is TGTGCAGAAAAAATAATCGGGGTAGCGGACCCCTACGAGCAGTACTTC.

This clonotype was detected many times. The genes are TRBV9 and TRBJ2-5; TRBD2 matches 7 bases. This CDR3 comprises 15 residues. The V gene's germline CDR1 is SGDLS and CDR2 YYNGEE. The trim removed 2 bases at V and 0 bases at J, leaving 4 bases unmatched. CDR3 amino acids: CASSVAGTNQETQYF. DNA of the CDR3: TGTGCCAGCAGCGTTGCAGGGACTAACCAAGAGACCCAGTACTTC. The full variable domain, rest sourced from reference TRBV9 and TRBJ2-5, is DSGVTQTPKHLITATGQRVTLRCSPRSGDLSVYWYQQSLDQGLQFLIQYYNGEERAKGNILERFSAQQFPDLHSELNLSSLELGDSALYFCASSVAGTNQETQYFGPGTRLLVL.

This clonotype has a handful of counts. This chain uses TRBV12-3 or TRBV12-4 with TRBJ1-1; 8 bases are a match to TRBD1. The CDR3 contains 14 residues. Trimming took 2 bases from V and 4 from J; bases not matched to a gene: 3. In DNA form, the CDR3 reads TGTGCCAGCAGTTTAAGGACAGGGACCACTGAAGCTTTCTTT. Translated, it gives CASSLRTGTTEAFF.